The 9 T cell receptor beta chains below were found in one sample sequenced in a study of T cell responses to AZD1222 COVID-19 vaccine. Clones were read by immunoSEQ multiplex PCR, and TCRdb kept only the in-frame ones, dropping some. This repertoire shows 130,000 or so clones, roughly 92% found once; its top ten account for 4%. The sequencing used peripheral blood, collected 28 days after the second AZD1222 dose. The receptors here all came from an adult who received the AZD1222 COVID-19 vaccine.

V and J are TRBV13 and TRBJ1-3; D gene ambiguous. Deletions cut 11 bases from V and 0 bases from J, with 14 bases between. CDR3 length: 14 residues. Per the germline V gene, CDR1 is PRHDT and CDR2 is FYEKMQ (reference sequence). The CDR3 is CAARLVASGNTIYF. Here the CDR3 DNA reads TGTGCCGCCCGCCTGGTTGCCTCTGGAAACACCATATATTTT.

The gene calls are TRBV7-2 and TRBJ2-5; 7 positions match TRBD2. CDR3 length: 13 amino acids. Germline lookup yields CDR1 SGHTA and CDR2 FQGNSA. V shed 4 bases, J shed 4 bases, and the junction held 3 bases outside the gene matches. This chain's CDR3 is CASSYLAGETQYF. CDR3 nucleotides: TGTGCCAGCAGCTACTTAGCGGGAGAGACCCAGTACTTC.

This clone was detected a few times. V and J are TRBV7-2 and TRBJ2-3; TRBD2 aligns across 10 bases. Germline CDR1 and CDR2: SGHTA and FQGNSA. The CDR3 covers 15 residues. V gave up 5 bases and J gave up 5 bases; unmatched junction bases: 7. Written as DNA, the CDR3 is TGTGCCAGCAGCCGCGGACTAGCGGATGTAGATACGCAGTATTTT. Its translation is CASSRGLADVDTQYF.

This clone was seen just once. CDR3 region: CASSATRGNYEQYF. The CDR3 bases are TGTGCCAGCAGCGCCACGAGGGGGAACTACGAGCAGTACTTC. The chain carries TRBV5-8 and TRBJ2-7; maybe TRBD1 (6 bases). V was clipped by 4 bases and J by 3 bases, with 14 bases between them. Germline V lookup: CDR1 SGHTS, CDR2 YDEGEE. The CDR3 extends over 14 amino acids.

V usage is TRBV5-5 and J usage is TRBJ2-1; D call uncertain. V gave up 1 base and J gave up 0 bases, with 8 bases separating them. The CDR3 sequence is 15 residues long. The germline V gene encodes CDR1 SGHKS and CDR2 YYEKEE (reference sequence). CDR3 residues: CASSLLISSYNEQFF. The CDR3 coding sequence is TGTGCCAGCAGCTTGTTGATCAGCTCCTACAATGAGCAGTTCTTC.

The chain links TRBV19 to TRBJ1-5; tentatively, D is TRBD1 (6 bases). The CDR3 has 15 amino acids. V was pared by 3 bases and J by 7 bases, with 16 bases between. Per the germline V gene, CDR1 is LNHDA and CDR2 is SQIVND (reference sequence). CDR3 coding DNA: TGTGCCAGTAGTATTGGGACATCTGCCCTACAGCCCCAGCATTTT. Encoded protein: CASSIGTSALQPQHF.

The chain combines TRBV5-1 with TRBJ2-3; D might be TRBD1 (8 bases). There are 14 residues in the CDR3. Trimming took 4 bases from V and 6 from J, leaving 15 bases between them. CDR1 and CDR2 from the germline V gene are SGHRS and YFSETQ. CDR3 sequence: CASSRTGREDTQYF. In DNA form, the CDR3 reads TGCGCCAGCAGCCGGACAGGGCGGGAGGATACGCAGTATTTT.

The chain has TRBV3-1 (or the pseudogene TRBV3-2) and TRBJ1-2, with D possibly TRBD1 on 6 matching bases. CDR1 and CDR2 from the germline V gene are LGHDT and YNNKEL (reference sequence). V was shortened by 2 bases and J by 4 bases, with 17 bases between the two germline ends. The CDR3 runs 16 residues. Here the CDR3 DNA reads TGTGCCAGCAGCCAAAGGTCAGTGGGGACACCCTATGGCTACACCTTC. It is translated as CASSQRSVGTPYGYTF.

This chain joins TRBV7-2 and TRBJ1-2; tentatively, D is TRBD1 (5 bases). The V end lost 1 base, the J end lost 2 bases, and 14 bases lay between the germline ends. This CDR3 spans 16 amino acids. In germline, CDR1 is SGHTA, CDR2 FQGNSA. The DNA for the CDR3 is TGTGCCAGCAGCTTAGTGGCCCTGGGGGGGAACTATGGCTACACCTTC. This sequence encodes CASSLVALGGNYGYTF.